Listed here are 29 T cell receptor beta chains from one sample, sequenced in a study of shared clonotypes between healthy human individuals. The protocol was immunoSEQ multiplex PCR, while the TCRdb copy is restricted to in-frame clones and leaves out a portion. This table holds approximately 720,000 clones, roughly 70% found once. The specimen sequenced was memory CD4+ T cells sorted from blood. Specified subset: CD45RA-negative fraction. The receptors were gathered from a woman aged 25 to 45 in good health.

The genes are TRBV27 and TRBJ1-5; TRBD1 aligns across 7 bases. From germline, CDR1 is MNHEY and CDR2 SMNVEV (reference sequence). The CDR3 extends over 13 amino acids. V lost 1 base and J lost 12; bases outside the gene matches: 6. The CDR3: CASSLFWDSLQHF. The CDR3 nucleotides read TGTGCCAGCAGTTTATTCTGGGACAGCCTCCAGCATTTT.

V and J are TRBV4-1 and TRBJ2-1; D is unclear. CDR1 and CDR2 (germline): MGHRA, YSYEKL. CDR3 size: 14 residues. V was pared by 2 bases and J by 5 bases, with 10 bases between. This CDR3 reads CASSQLDHNNEQFF. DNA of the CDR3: TGCGCCAGCAGCCAACTGGACCACAACAATGAGCAGTTCTTC.

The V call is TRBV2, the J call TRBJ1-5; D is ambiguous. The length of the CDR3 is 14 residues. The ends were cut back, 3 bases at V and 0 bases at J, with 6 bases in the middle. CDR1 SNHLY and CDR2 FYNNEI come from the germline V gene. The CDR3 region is CASSDRDSNQPQHF. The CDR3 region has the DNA TGTGCCAGCAGTGACAGAGATAGCAATCAGCCCCAGCATTTT.

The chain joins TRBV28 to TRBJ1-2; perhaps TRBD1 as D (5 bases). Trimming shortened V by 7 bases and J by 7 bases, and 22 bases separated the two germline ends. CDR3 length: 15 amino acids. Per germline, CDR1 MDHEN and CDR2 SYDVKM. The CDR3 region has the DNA TGTGCCAGCATACCCGGCCATGGGGGACGATCTGGCTACACCTTC. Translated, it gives CASIPGHGGRSGYTF.

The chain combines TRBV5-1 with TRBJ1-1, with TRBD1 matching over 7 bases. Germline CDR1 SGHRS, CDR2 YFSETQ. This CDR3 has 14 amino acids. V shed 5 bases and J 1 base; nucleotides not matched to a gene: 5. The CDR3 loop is CASSFQGENTEAFF. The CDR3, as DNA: TGCGCCAGCAGTTTCCAGGGGGAGAACACTGAAGCTTTCTTT.

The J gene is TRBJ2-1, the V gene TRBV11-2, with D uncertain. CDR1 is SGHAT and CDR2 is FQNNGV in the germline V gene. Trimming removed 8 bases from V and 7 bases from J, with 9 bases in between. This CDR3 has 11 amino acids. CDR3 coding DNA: TGTGCCAGCCGAGGTTGGAATGAGCAGTTCTTC. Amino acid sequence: CASRGWNEQFF. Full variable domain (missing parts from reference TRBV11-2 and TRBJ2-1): EAGVAQSPRYKIIEKRQSVAFWCNPISGHATLYWYQQILGQGPKLLIQFQNNGVVDDSQLPKDRFSAERLKGVDSTLKIQPAKLEDSAVYLCASRGWNEQFFGPGTRLTVL.

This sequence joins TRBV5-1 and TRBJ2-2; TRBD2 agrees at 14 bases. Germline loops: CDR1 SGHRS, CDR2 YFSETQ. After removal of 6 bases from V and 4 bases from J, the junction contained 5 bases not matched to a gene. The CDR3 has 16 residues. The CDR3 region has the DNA TGCGCCAGCAAGGGACTAGCGGGAGATGGCACCGGGGAGCTGTTTTTT. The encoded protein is CASKGLAGDGTGELFF.

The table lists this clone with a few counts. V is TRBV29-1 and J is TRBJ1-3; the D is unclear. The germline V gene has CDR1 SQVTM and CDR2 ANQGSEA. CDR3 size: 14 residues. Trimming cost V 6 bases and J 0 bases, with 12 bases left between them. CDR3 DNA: TGCAGCGTGTCCCTTGGGGTCTCTGGAAACACCATATATTTT. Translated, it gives CSVSLGVSGNTIYF.

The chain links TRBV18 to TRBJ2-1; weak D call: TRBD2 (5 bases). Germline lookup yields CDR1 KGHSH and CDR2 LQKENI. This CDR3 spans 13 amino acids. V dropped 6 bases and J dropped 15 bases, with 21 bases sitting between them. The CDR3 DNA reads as TGTGCCAGCTCCCCTCGAGAGGGAGACTCTCCGTTCTTC. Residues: CASSPREGDSPFF.

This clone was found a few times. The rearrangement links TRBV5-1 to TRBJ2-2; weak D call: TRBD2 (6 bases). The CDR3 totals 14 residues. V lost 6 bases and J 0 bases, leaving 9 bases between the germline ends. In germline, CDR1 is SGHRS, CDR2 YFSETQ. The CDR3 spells CASTEGANTGELFF. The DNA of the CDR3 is TGCGCCAGCACGGAGGGAGCGAACACCGGGGAGCTGTTTTTT.

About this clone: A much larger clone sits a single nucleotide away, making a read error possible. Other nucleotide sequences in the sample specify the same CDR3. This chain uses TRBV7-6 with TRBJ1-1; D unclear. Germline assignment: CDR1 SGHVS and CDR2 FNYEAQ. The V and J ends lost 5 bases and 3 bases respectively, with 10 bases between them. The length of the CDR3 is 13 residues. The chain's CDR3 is CASSPQRDTEAFF. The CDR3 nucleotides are TGTGCCAGCAGCCCTCAGAGGGACACTGAAGCTTTCTTT.

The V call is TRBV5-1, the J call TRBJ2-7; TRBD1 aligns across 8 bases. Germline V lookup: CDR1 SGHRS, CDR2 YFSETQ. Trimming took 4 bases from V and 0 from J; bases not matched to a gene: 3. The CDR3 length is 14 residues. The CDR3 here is CASSQGQASYEQYF. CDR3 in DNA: TGCGCCAGCAGCCAGGGACAGGCCTCCTACGAGCAGTACTTC.

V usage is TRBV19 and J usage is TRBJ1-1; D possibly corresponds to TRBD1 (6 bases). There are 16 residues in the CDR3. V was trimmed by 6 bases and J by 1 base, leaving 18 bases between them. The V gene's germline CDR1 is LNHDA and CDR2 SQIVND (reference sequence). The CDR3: CASSHPGRGANTEAFF. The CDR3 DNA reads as TGTGCCAGTAGCCATCCTGGGAGGGGGGCGAACACTGAAGCTTTCTTT.

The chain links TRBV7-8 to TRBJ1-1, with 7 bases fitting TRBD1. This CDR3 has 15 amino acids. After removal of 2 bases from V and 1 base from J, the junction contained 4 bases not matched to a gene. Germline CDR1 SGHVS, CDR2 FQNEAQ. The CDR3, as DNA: TGTGCCAGCAGCTTAAGCGGGACAGCGAACACTGAAGCTTTCTTT. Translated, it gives CASSLSGTANTEAFF.

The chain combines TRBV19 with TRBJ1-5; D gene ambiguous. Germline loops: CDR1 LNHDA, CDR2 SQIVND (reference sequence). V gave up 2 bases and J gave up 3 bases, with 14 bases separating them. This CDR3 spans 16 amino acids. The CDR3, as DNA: TGTGCCAGTAGTATAAAGAGATCCGGGGACAATCAGCCCCAGCATTTT. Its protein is CASSIKRSGDNQPQHF.

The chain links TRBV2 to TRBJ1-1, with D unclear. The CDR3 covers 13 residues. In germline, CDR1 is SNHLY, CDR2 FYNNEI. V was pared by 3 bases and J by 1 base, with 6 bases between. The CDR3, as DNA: TGTGCCAGCAGTGATGAAGGGAACACTGAAGCTTTCTTT. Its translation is CASSDEGNTEAFF.

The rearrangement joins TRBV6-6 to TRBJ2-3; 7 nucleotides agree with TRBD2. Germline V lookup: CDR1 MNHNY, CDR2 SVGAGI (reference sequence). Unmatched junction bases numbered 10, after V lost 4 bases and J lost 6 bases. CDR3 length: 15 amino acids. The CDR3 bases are TGTGCCAGCAGTTGGAGGCCGGGGAGGGAGGATACGCAGTATTTT. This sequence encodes CASSWRPGREDTQYF.

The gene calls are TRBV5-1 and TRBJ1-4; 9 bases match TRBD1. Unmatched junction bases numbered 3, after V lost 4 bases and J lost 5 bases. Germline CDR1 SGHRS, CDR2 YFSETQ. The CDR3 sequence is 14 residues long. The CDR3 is CASSIDRGNEKLFF. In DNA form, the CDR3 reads TGCGCCAGCAGCATCGACAGGGGGAATGAAAAACTGTTTTTT.

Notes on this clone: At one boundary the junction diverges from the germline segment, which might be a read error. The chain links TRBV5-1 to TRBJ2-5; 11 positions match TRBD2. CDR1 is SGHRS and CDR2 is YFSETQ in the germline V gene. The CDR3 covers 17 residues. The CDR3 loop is CASRLGLADVYQETQYF. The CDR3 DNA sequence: TGCGCCAGCAGATTGGGACTAGCGGACGTGTACCAAGAGACCCAGTACTTC.

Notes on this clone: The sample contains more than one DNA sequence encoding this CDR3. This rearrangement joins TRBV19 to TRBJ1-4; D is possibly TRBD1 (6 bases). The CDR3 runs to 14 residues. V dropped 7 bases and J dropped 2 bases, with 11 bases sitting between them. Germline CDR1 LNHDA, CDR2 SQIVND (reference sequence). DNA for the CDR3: TGTGCCAGTAAAGGGGGGGCGACTAATGAAAAACTGTTTTTT. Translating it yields CASKGGATNEKLFF. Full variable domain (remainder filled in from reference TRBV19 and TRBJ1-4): DGGITQSPKYLFRKEGQNVTLSCEQNLNHDAMYWYRQDPGQGLRLIYYSQIVNDFQKGDIAEGYSVSREKKESFPLTVTSAQKNPTAFYLCASKGGATNEKLFFGSGTQLSVL.

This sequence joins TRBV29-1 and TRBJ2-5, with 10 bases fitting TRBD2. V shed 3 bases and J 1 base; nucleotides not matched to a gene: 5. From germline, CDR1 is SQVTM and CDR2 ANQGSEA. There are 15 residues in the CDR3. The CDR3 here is CSVDLLAGGQETQYF. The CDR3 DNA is TGCAGCGTTGACCTGTTAGCGGGAGGCCAAGAGACCCAGTACTTC.

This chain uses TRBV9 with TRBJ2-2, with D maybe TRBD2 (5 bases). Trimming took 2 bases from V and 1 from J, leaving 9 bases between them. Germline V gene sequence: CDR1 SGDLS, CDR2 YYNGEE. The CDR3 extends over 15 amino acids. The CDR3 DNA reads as TGTGCCAGCAGCGTTTCAGCGGTGAACACCGGGGAGCTGTTTTTT. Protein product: CASSVSAVNTGELFF. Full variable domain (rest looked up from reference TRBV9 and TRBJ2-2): DSGVTQTPKHLITATGQRVTLRCSPRSGDLSVYWYQQSLDQGLQFLIQYYNGEERAKGNILERFSAQQFPDLHSELNLSSLELGDSALYFCASSVSAVNTGELFFGEGSRLTVL.

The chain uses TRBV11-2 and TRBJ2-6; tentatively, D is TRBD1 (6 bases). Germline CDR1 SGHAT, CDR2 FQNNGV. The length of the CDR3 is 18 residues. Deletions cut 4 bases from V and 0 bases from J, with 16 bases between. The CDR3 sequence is CASSSKQGSSSGANVLTF. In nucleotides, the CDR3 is TGTGCCAGCAGCTCTAAACAGGGCTCCAGCTCTGGGGCCAACGTCCTGACTTTC. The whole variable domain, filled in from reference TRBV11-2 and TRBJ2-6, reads EAGVAQSPRYKIIEKRQSVAFWCNPISGHATLYWYQQILGQGPKLLIQFQNNGVVDDSQLPKDRFSAERLKGVDSTLKIQPAKLEDSAVYLCASSSKQGSSSGANVLTFGAGSRLTVL.

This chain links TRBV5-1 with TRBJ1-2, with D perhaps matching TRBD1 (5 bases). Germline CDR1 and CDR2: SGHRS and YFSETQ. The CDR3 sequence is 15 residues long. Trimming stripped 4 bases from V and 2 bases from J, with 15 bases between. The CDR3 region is CASSLTGRQNYGYTF. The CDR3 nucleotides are TGCGCCAGCAGCCTGACGGGCAGACAGAACTATGGCTACACCTTC. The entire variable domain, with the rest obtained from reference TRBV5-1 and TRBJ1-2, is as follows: KAGVTQTPRYLIKTRGQQVTLSCSPISGHRSVSWYQQTPGQGLQFLFEYFSETQRNKGNFPGRFSGRQFSNSRSEMNVSTLELGDSALYLCASSLTGRQNYGYTFGSGTRLTVV.

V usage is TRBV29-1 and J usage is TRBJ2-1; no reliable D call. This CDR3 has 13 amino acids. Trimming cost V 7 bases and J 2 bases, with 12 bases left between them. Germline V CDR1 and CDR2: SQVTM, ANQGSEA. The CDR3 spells CSASSGTYNEQFF. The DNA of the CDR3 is TGCAGCGCATCTAGTGGCACCTACAATGAGCAGTTCTTC.

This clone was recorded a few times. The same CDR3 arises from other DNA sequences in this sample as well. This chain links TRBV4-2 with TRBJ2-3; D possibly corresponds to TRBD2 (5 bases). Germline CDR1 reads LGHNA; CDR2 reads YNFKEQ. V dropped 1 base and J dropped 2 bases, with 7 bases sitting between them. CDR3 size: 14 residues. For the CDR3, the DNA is TGTGCCAGCAGCCAAGGGACTTCCACAGATACGCAGTATTTT. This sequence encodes CASSQGTSTDTQYF.

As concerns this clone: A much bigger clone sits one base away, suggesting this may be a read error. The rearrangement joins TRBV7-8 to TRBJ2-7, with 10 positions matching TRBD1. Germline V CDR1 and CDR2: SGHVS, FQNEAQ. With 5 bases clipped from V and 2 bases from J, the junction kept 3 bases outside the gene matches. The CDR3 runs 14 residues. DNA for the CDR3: TGTGCCAGCAGCACGGGACAGGGGACCTACGAGCAGTACTTC. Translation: CASSTGQGTYEQYF. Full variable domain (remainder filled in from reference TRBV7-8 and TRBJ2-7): GAGVSQSPRYKVAKRGQDVALRCDPISGHVSLFWYQQALGQGPEFLTYFQNEAQLDKSGLPSDRFFAERPEGSVSTLKIQRTQQEDSAVYLCASSTGQGTYEQYFGPGTRLTVT.

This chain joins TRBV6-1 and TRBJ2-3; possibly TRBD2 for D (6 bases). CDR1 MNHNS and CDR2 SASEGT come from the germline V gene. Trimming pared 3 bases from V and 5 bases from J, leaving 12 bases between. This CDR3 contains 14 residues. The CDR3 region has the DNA TGTGCCAGCAGTGACACGGGAGCGGTAGATACGCAGTATTTT. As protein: CASSDTGAVDTQYF.

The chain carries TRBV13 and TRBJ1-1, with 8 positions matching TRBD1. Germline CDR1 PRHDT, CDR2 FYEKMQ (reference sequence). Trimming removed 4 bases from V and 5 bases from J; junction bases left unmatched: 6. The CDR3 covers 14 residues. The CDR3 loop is CASSSDRARTEAFF. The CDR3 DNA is TGTGCCAGCAGCTCGGACAGGGCTAGGACTGAAGCTTTCTTT. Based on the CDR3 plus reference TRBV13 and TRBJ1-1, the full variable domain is AAGVIQSPRHLIKEKRETATLKCYPIPRHDTVYWYQQGPGQDPQFLISFYEKMQSDKGSIPDRFSAQQFSDYHSELNMSSLELGDSALYFCASSSDRARTEAFFGQGTRLTVV.